These 21 T cell receptor beta chains originate from one sample sequenced in a study of T cell repertoires in cytomegalovirus infection (dated by TCRdb to the late 2010s). The sequencing machine was an Illumina HiSeq 1500. TCRdb itself trimmed the public reads at Q25 with fastp, ran MiXCR and retained productive beta chains. Every CDR3 protein is listed once, alongside the most common genes and DNA of its rows. Present in this sample are approximately 630,000 distinct CDR3 sequences, 20% to 30% of which were seen just once. The ten largest clones capture less than 9.5% of the sample. Sample: CD8+ T cells from PBMCs. These receptors originate from a human donor in good health (CMV status not recorded). Some clones in this sample may be carry-over from other donors' samples.

This clonotype was seen a few times. This CDR3 is CASTSLQVNTGELFF. CDR3 nucleotides: TGTGCCAGCACTTCTCTACAGGTTAACACCGGGGAGCTGTTTTTT. This rearrangement joins TRBV13 to TRBJ2-2, with D perhaps TRBD1 (5 bases). V lost 7 bases, J lost 2 bases, and 14 bases lay in between. The CDR3 runs to 15 residues. Looked up from germline, CDR1 is PRHDT and CDR2 is FYEKMQ (reference sequence).

This clonotype showed up just a few times. The chain combines TRBV7-6 with TRBJ1-2; D perhaps matches TRBD1 (5 bases). This CDR3 contains 13 residues. V gave up 5 bases and J gave up 6 bases, with 13 bases separating them. Germline V gives CDR1 SGHVS, CDR2 FNYEAQ. CDR3 loop: CASSASVGHGYTF. DNA for the CDR3: TGTGCCAGCAGCGCCTCAGTGGGGCATGGCTACACCTTC.

The J gene is TRBJ2-6, the V gene TRBV6-2 or TRBV6-3, with 7 bases identical to TRBD1. With V trimmed by 8 bases and J by 2 bases, 3 bases remained unmatched. The germline CDR1 and CDR2 sequences are MNHEY and SVGEGT. The CDR3 extends over 14 amino acids. In DNA form, the CDR3 reads TGTGCCAGCTTCCAGGGGGCTGGGGCCAACGTCCTGACTTTC. Translating it yields CASFQGAGANVLTF.

The chain couples TRBV28 to TRBJ2-6; TRBD1 matches 11 bases. The germline V gene encodes CDR1 MDHEN and CDR2 SYDVKM. The CDR3 runs 17 residues. The trim removed 10 bases at V and 0 bases at J, leaving 8 bases unmatched. CDR3 region: CAIPGQGVISGANVLTF. Written as DNA, the CDR3 is TGTGCCATCCCGGGACAGGGGGTGATCTCTGGGGCCAACGTCCTGACTTTC. The full variable domain, rest sourced from reference TRBV28 and TRBJ2-6, is DVKVTQSSRYLVKRTGEKVFLECVQDMDHENMFWYRQDPGLGLRLIYFSYDVKMKEKGDIPEGYSVSREKKERFSLILESASTNQTSMYLCAIPGQGVISGANVLTFGAGSRLTVL.

This clonotype was seen many times. The chain links TRBV7-9 to TRBJ1-2; the D is unclear. Germline loops: CDR1 SEHNR, CDR2 FQNEAQ (reference sequence). Trimming pared 6 bases from V and 0 bases from J, leaving 8 bases between. CDR3 length: 13 residues. The CDR3 protein is CASRPGSNYGYTF. As DNA, the CDR3 is TGTGCCAGCAGACCGGGATCTAACTATGGCTACACCTTC. Full variable domain (outside the CDR3, taken from reference TRBV7-9 and TRBJ1-2): DTGVSQNPRHKITKRGQNVTFRCDPISEHNRLYWYRQTLGQGPEFLTYFQNEAQLEKSRLLSDRFSAERPKGSFSTLEIQRTEQGDSAMYLCASRPGSNYGYTFGSGTRLTVV.

The CDR3 loop reads CAISGSGTHGDSQPQHF. In DNA, the CDR3 is TGTGCCATCAGTGGATCCGGGACACATGGGGACAGTCAGCCCCAGCATTTT. The V call is TRBV10-3, the J call TRBJ1-5; 7 bases agree with TRBD1. The CDR3 runs to 17 residues. CDR1 and CDR2 from the germline V gene are ENHRY and SYGVKD. The V gene end was trimmed by 4 bases and the J gene end by 6 bases; junction bases not matched to a gene: 15.

V usage is TRBV7-9 and J usage is TRBJ2-1; 7 positions agree with TRBD2. J lost 5 bases, V lost 4 bases, and 5 bases had no gene match. This CDR3 contains 14 residues. Germline CDR1 is SEHNR and CDR2 is FQNEAQ (reference sequence). CDR3 in amino acids: CASSSTGTNNEQFF. For the CDR3, the DNA is TGTGCCAGCAGCTCAACCGGGACTAACAATGAGCAGTTCTTC.

The chain uses TRBV7-4 and TRBJ1-1; D might be TRBD1 (5 bases). V was trimmed by 2 bases and J by 3 bases, leaving 19 bases between them. The CDR3 extends over 17 amino acids. The germline gives CDR1 SGHVT, CDR2 SQSDAQ. The CDR3 sequence is CASSLPLGGERDTEAFF. The CDR3 bases are TGTGCCAGCAGCTTACCCCTGGGGGGGGAAAGGGACACTGAAGCTTTCTTT.

This clonotype was recorded many times. The chain employs TRBV7-8 and TRBJ1-5; possibly TRBD1 for D (6 bases). The CDR3 length is 14 residues. V was trimmed by 4 bases and J by 5 bases, leaving 12 bases between them. The germline V gene encodes CDR1 SGHVS and CDR2 FQNEAQ. The CDR3 DNA reads as TGTGCCAGCAGCTCATACAGGGTCGATCAGCCCCAGCATTTT. Translation: CASSSYRVDQPQHF.

V gene TRBV12-3 or TRBV12-4 combines with J gene TRBJ2-1; TRBD2 matches 12 bases. This CDR3 comprises 15 residues. V trimming: 4 bases; J trimming: 5 bases; junction bases outside the gene matches: 3. The CDR3 spells CASSSSGGGDNEQFF. The CDR3 coding sequence is TGTGCCAGCAGTTCTAGCGGGGGGGGTGACAATGAGCAGTTCTTC.

In this sample, this clonotype turned up a few times. The V call is TRBV15, the J call TRBJ2-1; the D gene is possibly TRBD1 (6 bases). This CDR3 has 12 residues. Germline lookup yields CDR1 LNHNV and CDR2 YYDKDF (reference sequence). Trimming cost V 4 bases and J 15 bases, with 16 bases left between them. In DNA, the CDR3 is TGTGCCACCAGCAAACAGGGTGCCGAACCGTTCTTC. It encodes CATSKQGAEPFF.

This clonotype was seen a handful of times. The gene calls are TRBV6-2 or TRBV6-3 and TRBJ2-2, with 9 bases aligning to TRBD1. Germline values: CDR1 MNHEY, CDR2 SVGEGT. The CDR3 length is 16 residues. The J segment lost 6 bases and the V segment lost 7 bases, leaving 12 bases of the junction unmatched. The CDR3 loop reads CASIEPGQGMAGELFF. The DNA for the CDR3 is TGTGCCAGCATCGAACCGGGACAGGGTATGGCCGGGGAGCTGTTTTTT.

This clonotype has a single count. This sequence joins TRBV2 and TRBJ2-1, with D perhaps matching TRBD1 (5 bases). V lost 5 bases and J lost 3, with 14 bases in between. The CDR3 is made up of 15 amino acids. Germline lookup yields CDR1 SNHLY and CDR2 FYNNEI. CDR3 residues: CASSLDTYLYNEQFF. The CDR3 nucleotides are TGTGCCAGCAGTCTGGACACTTACCTCTACAATGAGCAGTTCTTC.

The chain recombines TRBV28 with TRBJ1-1; TRBD1 is a possible D gene (6 bases). The germline V gene has CDR1 MDHEN and CDR2 SYDVKM. There are 17 residues in the CDR3. Trimming removed 7 bases from V and 4 bases from J, with 25 bases in between. Here the CDR3 DNA reads TGTGCCAGCACTAAAGGGGGGGGGCGAAGCTTGGGCACTGAAGCTTTCTTT. Translating gives CASTKGGGRSLGTEAFF.

There are a few counts of this clonotype. The CDR3 nucleotides read TGTGCCAGCAGTTTTGACGACAGGGTTAGCAATCAGCCCCAGCATTTT. Protein sequence: CASSFDDRVSNQPQHF. This chain uses TRBV12-3 or TRBV12-4 with TRBJ1-5, with 7 nucleotides matching TRBD1. This CDR3 has 16 amino acids. V trimming: 3 bases; J trimming: 0 bases; junction bases outside the gene matches: 5.

This clonotype came up a few times. The chain links TRBV6-2 or TRBV6-3 to TRBJ1-5; 7 bases line up with TRBD1. The CDR3 has 15 residues. The germline CDR1 and CDR2 sequences are MNHEY and SVGEGT. Unmatched junction bases numbered 2, after V lost 2 bases and J lost 1 base. CDR3 in amino acids: CASSYHRGSNQPQHF. Written as DNA, the CDR3 is TGTGCCAGCAGTTACCACAGGGGAAGCAATCAGCCCCAGCATTTT.

This clonotype was detected ten times or more. The chain carries TRBV19 and TRBJ2-1; D could derive from TRBD1 or TRBD2 (5 bases each). Trimming cost V 5 bases and J 9 bases, with 11 bases left between them. CDR3 length: 12 amino acids. Germline values: CDR1 LNHDA, CDR2 SQIVND (reference sequence). The CDR3 protein is CASSPGTSEQFF. For the CDR3, the DNA is TGTGCCAGTAGTCCCGGGACCTCTGAGCAGTTCTTC.

With respect to this clonotype: The junction shows a germline mismatch at one end, possibly a read error. The chain recombines TRBV20-1 with TRBJ2-1, with 8 positions matching TRBD1. This CDR3 region has 16 residues. The germline CDR1 and CDR2 sequences are DFQATT and SNEGSKA (reference sequence). The CDR3 reads CSTSLDRGESYNEQFF. Written as DNA, the CDR3 is TGCAGTACTAGCCTTGACAGGGGAGAATCCTACAATGAGCAGTTCTTC.

This clonotype was detected only a few times. CDR3 loop: CASSLGFRGPDETQYF. CDR3 coding DNA: TGCGCCAGCAGCTTGGGATTCAGGGGCCCCGACGAGACCCAGTACTTC. The V and J genes are TRBV5-1 and TRBJ2-5; tentatively, D is TRBD1 (6 bases). Germline V gene sequence: CDR1 SGHRS, CDR2 YFSETQ. The ends were cut back, 0 bases at V and 5 bases at J, with 17 bases in the middle. The CDR3 has 16 residues.

Only a few counts were recorded for this clonotype. This chain joins TRBV4-2 and TRBJ2-1; 7 bases agree with TRBD2. The CDR3 runs to 17 residues. V trimming: 0 bases; J trimming: 7 bases; junction bases outside the gene matches: 12. In germline, CDR1 is LGHNA, CDR2 YNFKEQ. The CDR3 sequence: CASSQEVLLAAGNEQFF. The CDR3, as DNA: TGTGCCAGCAGCCAAGAAGTCCTTCTAGCGGCGGGGAATGAGCAGTTCTTC.

The V call is TRBV5-1, the J call TRBJ2-7, with D uncertain. Germline lookup yields CDR1 SGHRS and CDR2 YFSETQ. The V end was cut by 4 bases, the J end by 5 bases, with 13 bases between. The CDR3 covers 13 residues. The chain's CDR3 is CASSSSLSDEQYV. The CDR3 DNA sequence: TGCGCCAGCAGCAGCTCCCTCTCGGACGAGCAGTACGTC.